The 21 T cell receptor beta chains in this list originate from one sample, sequenced in a study of cytomegalovirus exposure and HLA in healthy donors. The PCR made use of 60 Vbeta and 13 Jbeta primers. Sequencing used immunoSEQ multiplex PCR; TCRdb keeps in-frame clones, though not all of them. The profile shows 160,000 or so clones, 80% to 85% of them singletons. The source material was PBMCs. All receptors come from a man aged 25-45 years in good health and CMV-seronegative.

V is TRBV6-5 and J is TRBJ2-3; 9 bases match TRBD2. The CDR3 runs to 15 residues. Germline V gene lookup returns CDR1 MNHEY and CDR2 SVGAGI. The V segment lost 2 bases and the J segment 6 bases; nucleotides outside the gene matches: 6. CDR3 in DNA: TGTGCCAGCAGTTACGTGGCGGGAGGGCCGGATACGCAGTATTTT. Translating it yields CASSYVAGGPDTQYF.

The count of this clone is one. The V and J genes are TRBV19 and TRBJ1-1; 8 nucleotides align to TRBD1. The germline gives CDR1 LNHDA, CDR2 SQIVND (reference sequence). The CDR3 contains 14 residues. The V and J ends lost 5 bases and 5 bases, in that order; junction bases with no gene match: 7. CDR3 protein: CASSPGQGWTEAFF. CDR3 in DNA: TGTGCCAGTAGTCCCGGACAGGGTTGGACTGAAGCTTTCTTT.

The sample holds a few counts of this clone. This chain joins TRBV6-1 and TRBJ1-5; no firm D call. Between the trimmed V and J ends, which lost 4 bases and 3 bases, there was a span of 7 bases. The CDR3 extends over 13 amino acids. Germline lookup yields CDR1 MNHNS and CDR2 SASEGT. The CDR3 DNA follows: TGTGCCAGCAGTGTCTTGTTCAATCAGCCCCAGCATTTT. Translated: CASSVLFNQPQHF.

The V gene is TRBV7-9, the J gene TRBJ2-1, with TRBD2 identical over 13 bases. Looked up from germline, CDR1 is SEHNR and CDR2 is FQNEAQ (reference sequence). Losses at the gene ends were 5 bases for V and 5 bases for J; bases not matched to a gene: 6. The CDR3 has 16 residues. The CDR3 region has the DNA TGTGCCAGCAGCCACCCGGGACTAGCGGGGCACAATGAGCAGTTCTTC. This translates into CASSHPGLAGHNEQFF.

This chain joins TRBV7-2 and TRBJ1-2; the D gene is possibly TRBD1 (5 bases). The CDR3 totals 14 residues. Trimming pared 2 bases from V and 7 bases from J, leaving 14 bases between. CDR1 SGHTA and CDR2 FQGNSA come from the germline V gene. The CDR3 region is CASSLLQGGVGYTF. CDR3 DNA: TGTGCCAGCAGCTTACTCCAGGGTGGGGTTGGCTACACCTTC.

CDR3: CASSPFTSGGPSSTDTQYF. The CDR3 coding sequence is TGTGCCAGCAGCCCATTTACTAGCGGGGGGCCCTCTAGCACAGATACGCAGTATTTT. The J gene is TRBJ2-3, the V gene TRBV27, with 12 positions matching TRBD2. The CDR3 totals 19 residues. The germline V gene has CDR1 MNHEY and CDR2 SMNVEV (reference sequence). J gave up 0 bases and V 6 bases, and 13 bases lay outside the gene matches.

The chain carries TRBV28 and TRBJ1-1; a possible D gene is TRBD1 (6 bases). The germline V gene encodes CDR1 MDHEN and CDR2 SYDVKM. V dropped 4 bases and J dropped 12 bases, with 18 bases sitting between them. This CDR3 region has 13 residues. DNA of the CDR3: TGTGCCAGCAGTTCAATCGCCAACAGGGAAACTTTCTTT. Amino acids: CASSSIANRETFF.

The CDR3: CASRGANTEAFF. In nucleotides, the CDR3 is TGTGCCAGCAGGGGAGCGAACACTGAAGCTTTCTTT. V gene TRBV6-1 combines with J gene TRBJ1-1; D not certain. The CDR3 is 12 amino acids. V gave up 6 bases and J gave up 1 base, with 6 bases separating them. CDR1 and CDR2 from the germline V gene are MNHNS and SASEGT.

This clone has a handful of counts. The V and J genes are TRBV4-3 and TRBJ2-1; a possible D gene is TRBD1 (6 bases). This CDR3 is 17 amino acids long. V was pared by 3 bases and J by 1 base, with 16 bases between. Germline V CDR1 and CDR2: LGHNA, YSLEER. The CDR3 DNA sequence: TGCGCCAGCAGCCAGGATAGGTGGCAGGGGTCCTACAATGAGCAGTTCTTC. It yields the protein CASSQDRWQGSYNEQFF.

The rearrangement uses TRBV6-1 and TRBJ1-1; D is unresolved. Trimming pared 4 bases from V and 8 bases from J, leaving 11 bases between. The CDR3 runs 12 residues. Germline loops: CDR1 MNHNS, CDR2 SASEGT. CDR3 sequence reads: CASSVHREEAFF. The CDR3 nucleotides read TGTGCCAGCAGTGTTCACAGAGAAGAAGCTTTCTTT.

The chain carries TRBV30 and TRBJ1-1; D is unclear. Germline V CDR1 and CDR2: GTSNPN, SVGIG (reference sequence). This CDR3 comprises 14 residues. V was trimmed by 0 bases and J by 2 bases, leaving 10 bases between them. CDR3 DNA: TGTGCCTGGAGTGTGAAGCTCCTTAACACTGAAGCTTTCTTT. Protein sequence: CAWSVKLLNTEAFF.

The rearrangement uses TRBV9 and TRBJ2-1, with 8 bases identical to TRBD2. Trimming cost V 5 bases and J 4 bases; bases outside gene matches: 5. Germline V gene lookup returns CDR1 SGDLS and CDR2 YYNGEE. The CDR3 loop spans 14 amino acids. CDR3 loop: CASRGAGEYNEQFF. The CDR3 coding sequence is TGTGCCAGCAGGGGAGCGGGAGAGTACAATGAGCAGTTCTTC.

This clone has a handful of counts. The chain is built from TRBV5-1 and TRBJ2-7, with a weak D call TRBD1 (7 bases). Germline loops: CDR1 SGHRS, CDR2 YFSETQ. V was clipped by 4 bases and J by 2 bases, with 16 bases between them. The CDR3 consists of 15 residues. The CDR3 DNA sequence: TGCGCCAGCAGCCAAGAGACAGGGACTCCCTACGAGCAGTACTTC. It is translated as CASSQETGTPYEQYF.

The CDR3 reads CASKGLASPKAKNIQYF. The CDR3 DNA sequence: TGTGCCAGTAAGGGACTAGCGTCGCCTAAGGCCAAAAACATTCAGTACTTC. The rearrangement uses TRBV19 and TRBJ2-4, with TRBD2 matching 10 bases. This CDR3 contains 17 residues. With 7 bases clipped from V and 1 base from J, the junction kept 10 bases outside the gene matches. Per germline, CDR1 LNHDA and CDR2 SQIVND (reference sequence).

The chain recombines TRBV6-5 with TRBJ2-5; D might be TRBD1 (6 bases). The CDR3 consists of 16 residues. V lost 4 bases to trimming and J lost 5 bases, with 20 bases between them. Germline CDR1 and CDR2: MNHEY and SVGAGI. The CDR3: CASSSLGWDKEETQYF. The CDR3 DNA reads as TGTGCCAGCAGTTCCCTCGGCTGGGACAAGGAGGAGACCCAGTACTTC.

This chain uses TRBV14 with TRBJ2-5, with TRBD2 identical over 14 bases. Germline-derived CDR1 and CDR2 are SGHDN and FVKESK. This CDR3 region has 18 residues. The junction had 12 bases not matched to a gene; V was cut back by 4 bases and J by 5 bases. CDR3 in amino acids: CASSPAPTGLAGVETQYF. The CDR3 DNA sequence: TGTGCCAGCAGCCCAGCACCGACGGGACTAGCGGGGGTGGAGACCCAGTACTTC.

Worth noting for this clone: The CDR3 ends on some other residue instead of the conserved phenylalanine or tryptophan, so this is likely a read error. The chain links TRBV2 to TRBJ2-7; 7 nucleotides align to TRBD2. The CDR3 sequence is 13 residues long. V lost 7 bases to trimming and J lost 4 bases; unmatched junction nucleotides: 7. Germline V gene lookup returns CDR1 SNHLY and CDR2 FYNNEI. The CDR3 here is CASIFGGGYEQYL. The CDR3 DNA follows: TGTGCCAGCATATTTGGCGGGGGATACGAGCAGTACCTC.

The V gene is TRBV4-2, the J gene TRBJ2-1; a weak D match, TRBD2 (5 bases). V shed 0 bases and J shed 5 bases, with 11 bases lying between them. Per germline, CDR1 LGHNA and CDR2 YNFKEQ. The CDR3 spans 15 residues. The CDR3 protein is CASSQEGLLNNEQFF. The CDR3 DNA reads as TGTGCCAGCAGCCAAGAAGGACTTCTGAACAATGAGCAGTTCTTC.

The V gene is TRBV11-3, the J gene TRBJ2-7; possibly TRBD1 for D (6 bases). V lost 5 bases and J 0 bases, leaving 14 bases between the germline ends. This CDR3 is 15 amino acids long. Germline assignment: CDR1 SGHNT and CDR2 YENEEA. CDR3 region: CASSPTPTGSYEQYF. For the CDR3, the DNA is TGTGCCAGCAGCCCTACCCCGACAGGCTCCTACGAGCAGTACTTC.

This clone was observed a handful of times. V usage is TRBV27 and J usage is TRBJ1-6; TRBD1 aligns across 7 bases. Germline-derived CDR1 and CDR2 are MNHEY and SMNVEV (reference sequence). The V and J ends lost 6 bases and 0 bases, in that order; junction bases with no gene match: 11. This CDR3 region has 18 residues. CDR3 nucleotides: TGTGCCAGCAGACCTAAGATCAGGGGGAGCTCCTATAATTCACCCCTCCACTTT. Translated, it gives CASRPKIRGSSYNSPLHF.

This clone came up once. This sequence joins TRBV7-6 and TRBJ2-3; 9 nucleotides line up with TRBD1. This CDR3 is 15 amino acids long. The germline CDR1 and CDR2 sequences are SGHVS and FNYEAQ. V trimming: 5 bases; J trimming: 3 bases; junction bases outside the gene matches: 6. The CDR3 DNA sequence: TGTGCCAGCAGCCCACGGGACAGGGCGACAGATACGCAGTATTTT. Protein product: CASSPRDRATDTQYF.